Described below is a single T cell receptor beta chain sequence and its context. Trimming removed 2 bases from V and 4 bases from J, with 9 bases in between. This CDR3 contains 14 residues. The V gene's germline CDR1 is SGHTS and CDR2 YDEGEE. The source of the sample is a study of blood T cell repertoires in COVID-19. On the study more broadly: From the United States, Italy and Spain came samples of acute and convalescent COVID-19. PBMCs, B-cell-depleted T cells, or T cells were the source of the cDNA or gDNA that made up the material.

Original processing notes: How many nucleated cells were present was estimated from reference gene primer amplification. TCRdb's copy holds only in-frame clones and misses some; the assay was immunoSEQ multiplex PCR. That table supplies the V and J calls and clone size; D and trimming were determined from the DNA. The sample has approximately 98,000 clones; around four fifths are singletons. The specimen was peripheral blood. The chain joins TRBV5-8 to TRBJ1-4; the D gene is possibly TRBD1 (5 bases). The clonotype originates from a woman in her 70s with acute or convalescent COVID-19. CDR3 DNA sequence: TGTGCCAGCAGCTTTAGACAGAATAATGAAAAACTGTTTTTT. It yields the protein CASSFRQNNEKLFF.